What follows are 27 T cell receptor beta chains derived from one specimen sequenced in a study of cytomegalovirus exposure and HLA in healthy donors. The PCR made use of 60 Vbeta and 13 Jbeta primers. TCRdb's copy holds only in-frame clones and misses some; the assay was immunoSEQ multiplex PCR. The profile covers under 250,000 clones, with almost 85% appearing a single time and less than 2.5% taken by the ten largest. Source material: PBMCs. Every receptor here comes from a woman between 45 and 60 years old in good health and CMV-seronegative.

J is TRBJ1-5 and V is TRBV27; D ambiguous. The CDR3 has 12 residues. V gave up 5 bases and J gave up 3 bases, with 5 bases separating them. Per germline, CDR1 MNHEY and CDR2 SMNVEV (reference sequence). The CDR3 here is CASSTNNQPQHF. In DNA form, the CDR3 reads TGTGCCAGCAGTACAAACAATCAGCCCCAGCATTTT.

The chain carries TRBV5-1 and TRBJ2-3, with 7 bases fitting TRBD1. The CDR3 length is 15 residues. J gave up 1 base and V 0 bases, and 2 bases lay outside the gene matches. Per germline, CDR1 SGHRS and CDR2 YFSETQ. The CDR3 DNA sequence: TGCGCCAGCAGCTTGGGGGGGACAGGCACAGATACGCAGTATTTT. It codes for CASSLGGTGTDTQYF.

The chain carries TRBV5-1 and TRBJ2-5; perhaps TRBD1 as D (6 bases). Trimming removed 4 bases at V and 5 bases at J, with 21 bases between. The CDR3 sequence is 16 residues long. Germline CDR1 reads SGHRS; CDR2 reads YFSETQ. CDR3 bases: TGCGCCAGCAGCAGACAACAAGGGGGTTTGGAGGAGACCCAGTACTTC. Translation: CASSRQQGGLEETQYF.

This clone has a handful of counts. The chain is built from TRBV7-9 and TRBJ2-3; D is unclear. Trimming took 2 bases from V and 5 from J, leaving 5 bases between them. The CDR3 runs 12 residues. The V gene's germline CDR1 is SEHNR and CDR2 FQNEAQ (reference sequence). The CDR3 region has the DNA TGTGCCAGCAGCTTACGGGTAGATACGCAGTATTTT. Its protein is CASSLRVDTQYF.

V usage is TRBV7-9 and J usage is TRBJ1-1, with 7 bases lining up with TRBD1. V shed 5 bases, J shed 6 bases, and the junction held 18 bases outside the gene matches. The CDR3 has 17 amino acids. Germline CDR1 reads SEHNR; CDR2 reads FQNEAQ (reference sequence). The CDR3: CASSPASRQGWGAEAFF. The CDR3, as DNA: TGTGCCAGCAGCCCAGCTAGCCGACAGGGCTGGGGTGCTGAAGCTTTCTTT.

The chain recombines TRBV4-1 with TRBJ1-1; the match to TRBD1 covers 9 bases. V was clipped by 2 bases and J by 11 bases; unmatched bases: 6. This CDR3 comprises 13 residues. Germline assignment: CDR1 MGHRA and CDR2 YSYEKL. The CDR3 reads CASSQTGTGWAFF. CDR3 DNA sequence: TGCGCCAGCAGCCAAACCGGGACAGGGTGGGCTTTCTTT.

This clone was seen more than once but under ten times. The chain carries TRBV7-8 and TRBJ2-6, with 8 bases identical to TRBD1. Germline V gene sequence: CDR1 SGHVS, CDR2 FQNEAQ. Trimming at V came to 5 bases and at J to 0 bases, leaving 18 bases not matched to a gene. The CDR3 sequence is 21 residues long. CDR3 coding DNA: TGTGCCAGCAGCCTTGGACAGGGTCACGGCATCCCGATCTCTGGGGCCAACGTCCTGACTTTC. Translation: CASSLGQGHGIPISGANVLTF.

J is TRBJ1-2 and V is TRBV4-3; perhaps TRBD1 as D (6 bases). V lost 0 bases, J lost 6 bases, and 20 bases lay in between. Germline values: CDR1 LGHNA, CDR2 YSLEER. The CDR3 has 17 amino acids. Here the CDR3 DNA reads TGCGCCAGCAGCCAAGAAGGGGGAACAGGGAGTCTGGATGGCTACACCTTC. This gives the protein CASSQEGGTGSLDGYTF.

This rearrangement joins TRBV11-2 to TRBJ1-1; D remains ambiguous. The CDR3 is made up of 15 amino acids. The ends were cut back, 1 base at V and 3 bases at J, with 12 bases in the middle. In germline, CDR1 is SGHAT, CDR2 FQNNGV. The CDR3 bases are TGTGCCAGCAGCTTAGTTCTATCTTCCGACACTGAAGCTTTCTTT. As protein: CASSLVLSSDTEAFF.

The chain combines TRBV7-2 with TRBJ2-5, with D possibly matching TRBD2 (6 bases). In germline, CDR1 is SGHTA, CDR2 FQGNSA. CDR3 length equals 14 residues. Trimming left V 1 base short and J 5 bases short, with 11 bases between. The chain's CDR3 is CASSLGGAGETQYF. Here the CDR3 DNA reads TGTGCCAGCAGCTTAGGCGGTGCGGGGGAGACCCAGTACTTC.

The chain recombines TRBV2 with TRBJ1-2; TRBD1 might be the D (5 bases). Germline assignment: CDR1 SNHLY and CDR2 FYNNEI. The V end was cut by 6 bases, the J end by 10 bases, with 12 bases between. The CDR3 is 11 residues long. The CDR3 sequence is CASRAQGLYTF. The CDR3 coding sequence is TGTGCCAGCAGGGCCCAGGGCCTCTACACCTTC.

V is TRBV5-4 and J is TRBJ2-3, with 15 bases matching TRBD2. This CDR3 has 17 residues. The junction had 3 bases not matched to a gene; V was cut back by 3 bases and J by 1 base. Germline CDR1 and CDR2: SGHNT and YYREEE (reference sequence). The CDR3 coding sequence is TGTGCCAGCAGCTCGGGACTAGCGGGAGGCCGCACAGATACGCAGTATTTT. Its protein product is CASSSGLAGGRTDTQYF. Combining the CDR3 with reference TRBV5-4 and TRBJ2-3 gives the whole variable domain ETGVTQSPTHLIKTRGQQVTLRCSSQSGHNTVSWYQQALGQGPQFIFQYYREEENGRGNFPPRFSGLQFPNYSSELNVNALELDDSALYLCASSSGLAGGRTDTQYFGPGTRLTVL.

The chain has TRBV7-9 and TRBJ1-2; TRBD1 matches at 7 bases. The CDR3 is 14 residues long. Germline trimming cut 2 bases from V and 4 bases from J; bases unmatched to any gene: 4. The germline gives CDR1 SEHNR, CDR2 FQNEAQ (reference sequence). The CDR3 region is CASSLTGDLYGYTF. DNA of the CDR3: TGTGCCAGCAGCTTAACAGGGGACCTCTATGGCTACACCTTC.

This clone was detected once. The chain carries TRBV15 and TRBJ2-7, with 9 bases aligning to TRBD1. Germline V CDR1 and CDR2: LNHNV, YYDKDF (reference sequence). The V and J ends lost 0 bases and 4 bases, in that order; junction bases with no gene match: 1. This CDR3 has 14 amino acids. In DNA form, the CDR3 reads TGTGCCACCAGCAGAGAGGACAGGGGTTACGAGCAGTACTTC. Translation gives CATSREDRGYEQYF.

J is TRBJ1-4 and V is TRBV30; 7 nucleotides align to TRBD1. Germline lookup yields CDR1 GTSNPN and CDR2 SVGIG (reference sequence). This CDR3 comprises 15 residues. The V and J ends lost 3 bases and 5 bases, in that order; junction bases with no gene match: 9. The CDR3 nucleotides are TGTGCCTGGAGCCTGATCAAGGGGGCAAATGAAAAACTGTTTTTT. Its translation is CAWSLIKGANEKLFF.

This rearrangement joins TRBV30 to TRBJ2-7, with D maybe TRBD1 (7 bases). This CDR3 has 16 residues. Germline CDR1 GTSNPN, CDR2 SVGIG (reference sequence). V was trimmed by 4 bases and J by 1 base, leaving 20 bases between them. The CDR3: CAWKGGRGYGSYEQYF. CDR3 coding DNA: TGTGCCTGGAAAGGGGGCCGGGGGTATGGGTCCTACGAGCAGTACTTC.

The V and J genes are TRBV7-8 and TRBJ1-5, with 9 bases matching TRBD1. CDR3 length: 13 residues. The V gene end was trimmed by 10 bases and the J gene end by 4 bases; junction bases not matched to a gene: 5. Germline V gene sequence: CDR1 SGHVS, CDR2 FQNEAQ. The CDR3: CATGTGRNQPQHF. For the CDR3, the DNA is TGTGCCACCGGGACAGGGCGGAATCAGCCCCAGCATTTT.

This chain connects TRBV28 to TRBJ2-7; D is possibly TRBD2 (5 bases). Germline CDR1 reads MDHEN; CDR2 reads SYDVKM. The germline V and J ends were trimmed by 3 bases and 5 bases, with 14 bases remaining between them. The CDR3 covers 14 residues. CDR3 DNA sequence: TGTGCCAGCAGTTTCTTTGGGGAGACTAACGAGCAGTACTTC. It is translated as CASSFFGETNEQYF.

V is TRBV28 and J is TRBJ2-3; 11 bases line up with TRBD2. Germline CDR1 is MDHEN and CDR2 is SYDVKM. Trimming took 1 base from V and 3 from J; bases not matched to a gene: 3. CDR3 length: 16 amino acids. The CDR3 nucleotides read TGTGCCAGCAGTTTATCTGCTAGCGGGAGGACAGATACGCAGTATTTT. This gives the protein CASSLSASGRTDTQYF.

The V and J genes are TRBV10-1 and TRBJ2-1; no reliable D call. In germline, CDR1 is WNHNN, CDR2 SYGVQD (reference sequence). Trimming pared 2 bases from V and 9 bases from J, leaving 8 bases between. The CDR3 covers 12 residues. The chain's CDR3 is CASSETPGEQFF. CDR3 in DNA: TGCGCCAGCAGTGAGACTCCTGGTGAGCAGTTCTTC.

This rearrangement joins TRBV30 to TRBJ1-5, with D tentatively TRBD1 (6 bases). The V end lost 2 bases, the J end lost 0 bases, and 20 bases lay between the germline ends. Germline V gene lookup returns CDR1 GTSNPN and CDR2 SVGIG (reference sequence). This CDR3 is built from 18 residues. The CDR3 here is CAWSTPTSTGYSNQPQHF. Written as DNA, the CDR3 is TGTGCCTGGAGTACCCCAACTTCGACAGGCTATAGCAATCAGCCCCAGCATTTT.

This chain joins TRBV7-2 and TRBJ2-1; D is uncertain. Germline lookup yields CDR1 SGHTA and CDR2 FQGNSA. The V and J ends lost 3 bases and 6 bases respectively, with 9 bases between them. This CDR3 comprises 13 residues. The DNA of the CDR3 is TGTGCCAGCAGCTTTCGGTTAGCCAATGAGCAGTTCTTC. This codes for CASSFRLANEQFF.

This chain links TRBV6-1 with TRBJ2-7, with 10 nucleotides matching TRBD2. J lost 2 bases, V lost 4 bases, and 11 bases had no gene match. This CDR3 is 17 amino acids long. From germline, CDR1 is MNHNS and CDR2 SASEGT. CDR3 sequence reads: CASSVSSGSRWPYEQYF. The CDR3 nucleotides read TGTGCCAGCAGTGTCTCTAGCGGGAGTAGATGGCCCTACGAGCAGTACTTC.

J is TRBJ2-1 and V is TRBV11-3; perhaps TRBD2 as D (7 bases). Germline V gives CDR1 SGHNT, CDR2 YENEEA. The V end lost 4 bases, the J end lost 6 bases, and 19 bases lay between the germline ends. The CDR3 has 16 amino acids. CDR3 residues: CASSSGGGYSSNEQFF. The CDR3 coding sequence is TGTGCCAGCAGCTCGGGGGGCGGCTACTCTAGCAATGAGCAGTTCTTC.

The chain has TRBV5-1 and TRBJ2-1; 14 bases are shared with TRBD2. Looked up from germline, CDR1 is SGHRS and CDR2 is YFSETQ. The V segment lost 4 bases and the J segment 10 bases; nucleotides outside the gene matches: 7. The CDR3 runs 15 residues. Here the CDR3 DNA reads TGCGCCAGCAGCGCGACTAGCGGGAGGGCCGGGGAGCAGTTCTTC. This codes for CASSATSGRAGEQFF.

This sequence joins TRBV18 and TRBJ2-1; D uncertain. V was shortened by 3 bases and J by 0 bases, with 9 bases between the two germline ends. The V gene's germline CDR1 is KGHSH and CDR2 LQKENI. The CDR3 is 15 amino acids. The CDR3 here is CASSPQADSYNEQFF. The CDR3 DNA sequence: TGTGCCAGCTCACCCCAGGCAGACTCCTACAATGAGCAGTTCTTC.

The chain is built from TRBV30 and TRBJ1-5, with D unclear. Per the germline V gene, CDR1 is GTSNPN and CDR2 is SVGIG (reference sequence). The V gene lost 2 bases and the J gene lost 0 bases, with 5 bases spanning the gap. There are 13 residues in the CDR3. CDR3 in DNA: TGTGCCTGGAGTCGGTTTAGCAATCAGCCCCAGCATTTT. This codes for CAWSRFSNQPQHF.